The clone carrying this T cell receptor beta chain was counted only a few times. Its specificity is not known. These data are taken from a study of shared clonotypes between healthy human individuals. Deep-level running was used for the assay. Replicate PCRs for sorted subsets used approximately 190 ng DNA; this equaled 33,000 or so T cell genomes. The protocol was immunoSEQ multiplex PCR, while the TCRdb copy is restricted to in-frame clones and leaves out a portion. The sample yields 1,100,000 or so clones, 70% to 80% seen once. Overall study results and limits: Generally, estimated richness proved larger in naive subsets than it did in memory subsets. Relative to their counterparts shared across all four donors, non-shared clonotypes exhibited diminished generation probabilities.

This CDR3 has 14 residues. Germline loops: CDR1 SGHRS, CDR2 YFSETQ. The V and J ends lost 6 bases and 4 bases, in that order; junction bases with no gene match: 9. Sequences were obtained from memory CD4+ T cells from PBMCs. This sample's subset: CD45RA-negative fraction. The V gene is TRBV5-1, the J gene TRBJ1-1; 7 nucleotides agree with TRBD1. The source is a man between 18 and 35 years old in good health. Some clones in this sample may be carry-over from other donors' samples. CDR3 sequence (DNA): TGCGCCAGCAACTCAGGGGGTTTGGGCACTGAAGCTTTCTTT. It yields the protein CASNSGGLGTEAFF. The full variable domain, its missing parts supplied by reference TRBV5-1 and TRBJ1-1, is KAGVTQTPRYLIKTRGQQVTLSCSPISGHRSVSWYQQTPGQGLQFLFEYFSETQRNKGNFPGRFSGRQFSNSRSEMNVSTLELGDSALYLCASNSGGLGTEAFFGQGTRLTVV.